The 20 T cell receptor beta chains below come from one sample, sequenced in a study of blood T cell repertoires in COVID-19. TCRdb's copy holds only in-frame clones and misses some; the assay was immunoSEQ multiplex PCR. This table has some 240,000 clones, 70% to 90% appearing once. Material for sequencing was PBMCs or T cells enriched from blood (not recorded which). These TCRs come from a woman aged 45-60 years who had been exposed to COVID-19.

The sample holds one count of this clone. The chain uses TRBV9 and TRBJ2-2, with D possibly TRBD2 on 5 matching bases. Looked up from germline, CDR1 is SGDLS and CDR2 is YYNGEE. This CDR3 region has 16 residues. V dropped 0 bases and J dropped 2 bases, with 11 bases sitting between them. The CDR3 reads CASSVGASFNTGELFF. Written as DNA, the CDR3 is TGTGCCAGCAGCGTAGGGGCTAGCTTCAACACCGGGGAGCTGTTTTTT. Combining the CDR3 with reference TRBV9 and TRBJ2-2 gives the whole variable domain DSGVTQTPKHLITATGQRVTLRCSPRSGDLSVYWYQQSLDQGLQFLIQYYNGEERAKGNILERFSAQQFPDLHSELNLSSLELGDSALYFCASSVGASFNTGELFFGEGSRLTVL.

The V and J genes are TRBV5-1 and TRBJ2-5; TRBD1 matches at 9 bases. Germline V gene sequence: CDR1 SGHRS, CDR2 YFSETQ. The V segment lost 5 bases and the J segment 5 bases; nucleotides outside the gene matches: 10. The CDR3 extends over 15 amino acids. The DNA of the CDR3 is TGCGCCAGCAGGAGGGGACAGGGATCGAGGGAGACCCAGTACTTC. This codes for CASRRGQGSRETQYF. The complete variable domain, with remaining parts taken from reference TRBV5-1 and TRBJ2-5, reads KAGVTQTPRYLIKTRGQQVTLSCSPISGHRSVSWYQQTPGQGLQFLFEYFSETQRNKGNFPGRFSGRQFSNSRSEMNVSTLELGDSALYLCASRRGQGSRETQYFGPGTRLLVL.

The chain links TRBV11-2 to TRBJ2-2; perhaps TRBD1 as D (5 bases). V was shortened by 0 bases and J by 2 bases, with 16 bases between the two germline ends. CDR3 size: 18 residues. The germline V gene has CDR1 SGHAT and CDR2 FQNNGV. CDR3 sequence: CASSLEPPGPQNTGELFF. As DNA, the CDR3 is TGTGCCAGCAGCTTAGAGCCTCCAGGGCCCCAAAACACCGGGGAGCTGTTTTTT.

The J gene is TRBJ1-1, the V gene TRBV29-1; the D is unclear. This CDR3 is 14 amino acids long. From germline, CDR1 is SQVTM and CDR2 ANQGSEA. The V gene lost 3 bases and the J gene lost 1 base, with 12 bases spanning the gap. The CDR3 loop is CSVDTRGSNTEAFF. CDR3 DNA: TGCAGCGTTGATACCCGGGGATCGAACACTGAAGCTTTCTTT.

The gene calls are TRBV2 and TRBJ1-2; possible D gene TRBD1, 5 bases. The CDR3 is 15 residues long. Germline V CDR1 and CDR2: SNHLY, FYNNEI. Trimming left V 4 bases short and J 1 base short, with 13 bases between. The chain's CDR3 is CASSAGGGNNYGYTF. Written as DNA, the CDR3 is TGTGCCAGCAGTGCCGGGGGGGGAAATAACTATGGCTACACCTTC.

This chain connects TRBV5-5 to TRBJ2-5; D is perhaps TRBD2 (5 bases). The germline gives CDR1 SGHKS, CDR2 YYEKEE (reference sequence). Trimming pared 3 bases from V and 1 base from J, leaving 10 bases between. CDR3 length: 14 residues. CDR3 amino acids: CASSSGLLQETQYF. CDR3 DNA: TGTGCCAGCAGCTCCGGACTTCTCCAAGAGACCCAGTACTTC.

The rearrangement joins TRBV5-6 to TRBJ1-1; the D gene is possibly TRBD1 (5 bases). The CDR3 sequence is 17 residues long. V lost 0 bases and J lost 3, with 18 bases in between. Germline values: CDR1 SGHDT, CDR2 YYEEEE. The CDR3 DNA is TGTGCCAGCAGCTTGGGGGTACGCGGGGCCAGGGACACTGAAGCTTTCTTT. This codes for CASSLGVRGARDTEAFF.

This clone was seen just once. This chain links TRBV9 with TRBJ1-2; TRBD1 is a possible D gene (5 bases). CDR3 length: 14 amino acids. V was shortened by 4 bases and J by 0 bases, with 10 bases between the two germline ends. Germline loops: CDR1 SGDLS, CDR2 YYNGEE. The CDR3 DNA reads TGTGCCAGCAGCCCTCGACAGACTAACTATGGCTACACCTTC. This encodes CASSPRQTNYGYTF. The whole variable domain, remainder taken from reference TRBV9 and TRBJ1-2, is DSGVTQTPKHLITATGQRVTLRCSPRSGDLSVYWYQQSLDQGLQFLIQYYNGEERAKGNILERFSAQQFPDLHSELNLSSLELGDSALYFCASSPRQTNYGYTFGSGTRLTVV.

This chain links TRBV5-6 with TRBJ1-2, with D perhaps matching TRBD1 (5 bases). V was shortened by 3 bases and J by 6 bases, with 12 bases between the two germline ends. Germline CDR1 is SGHDT and CDR2 is YYEEEE. This CDR3 comprises 13 residues. The CDR3 is CASSYTGLDGYTF. DNA for the CDR3: TGTGCCAGCAGCTATACAGGTCTAGATGGCTACACCTTC.

The J gene is TRBJ1-5, the V gene TRBV12-5; the D is unclear. Germline CDR1 and CDR2: LGHNT and FRNRAP. The V end was cut by 6 bases, the J end by 6 bases, with 12 bases between. The CDR3 has 13 amino acids. This CDR3 is CASGLEIGQPQHF. As DNA, the CDR3 is TGTGCTAGTGGCCTTGAGATTGGTCAGCCCCAGCATTTT.

CDR3 amino acids: CASRESYGGYYEQYF. CDR3 sequence (DNA): TGTGCCAGCAGGGAATCTTACGGGGGATACTACGAGCAGTACTTC. This sequence joins TRBV13 and TRBJ2-7; D may be TRBD2 (6 bases). CDR3 length equals 15 residues. Germline CDR1 and CDR2: PRHDT and FYEKMQ (reference sequence). V lost 6 bases, J lost 3 bases, and 18 bases lay in between.

The chain joins TRBV11-2 to TRBJ2-1; a possible D gene is TRBD2 (6 bases). The length of the CDR3 is 16 residues. Germline V gives CDR1 SGHAT, CDR2 FQNNGV. V shed 0 bases and J shed 5 bases, with 14 bases lying between them. CDR3 in amino acids: CASSLDPRDSDNEQFF. In DNA, the CDR3 is TGTGCCAGCAGCTTAGACCCCCGGGACTCAGACAATGAGCAGTTCTTC.

In regard to this clone: One end of the junction varies from germline; a read error may be responsible. This chain joins TRBV11-2 and TRBJ1-6, with D perhaps TRBD1 (6 bases). This CDR3 has 13 amino acids. Germline CDR1 SGHAT, CDR2 FQNNGV. CDR3 coding DNA: TGTGCCAGCAGCCAACGACAGGATTCACCCCTCCGCTTT. Translating gives CASSQRQDSPLRF. The variable domain in full, completed from reference TRBV11-2 and TRBJ1-6, reads EAGVAQSPRYKIIEKRQSVAFWCNPISGHATLYWYQQILGQGPKLLIQFQNNGVVDDSQLPKDRFSAERLKGVDSTLKIQPAKLEDSAVYLCASSQRQDSPLRFGNGTRLTVT.

This chain uses TRBV5-4 with TRBJ2-2; TRBD2 matches at 7 bases. CDR3 size: 11 residues. The germline CDR1 and CDR2 sequences are SGHNT and YYREEE (reference sequence). The V gene end was trimmed by 7 bases and the J gene end by 6 bases; junction bases not matched to a gene: 0. The CDR3 loop reads CASAGAGELFF. The CDR3 DNA reads as TGTGCCAGCGCGGGGGCCGGGGAGCTGTTTTTT. Together with reference TRBV5-4 and TRBJ2-2, the CDR3 gives the full variable domain: ETGVTQSPTHLIKTRGQQVTLRCSSQSGHNTVSWYQQALGQGPQFIFQYYREEENGRGNFPPRFSGLQFPNYSSELNVNALELDDSALYLCASAGAGELFFGEGSRLTVL.

The chain has TRBV27 and TRBJ2-7, with 7 bases that match TRBD2. With 5 bases clipped from V and 1 base from J, the junction kept 5 bases outside the gene matches. The CDR3 runs 14 residues. Germline loops: CDR1 MNHEY, CDR2 SMNVEV (reference sequence). Here the CDR3 DNA reads TGTGCCAGCAGTCGGGGGGACGGGTCCTACGAGCAGTACTTC. Encoded protein: CASSRGDGSYEQYF.

This chain connects TRBV5-1 to TRBJ2-1; D gene uncertain. The length of the CDR3 is 14 residues. Germline CDR1 reads SGHRS; CDR2 reads YFSETQ. V gave up 0 bases and J gave up 6 bases, with 10 bases separating them. CDR3 sequence (DNA): TGCGCCAGCAGCTTGGGAGGTATCGCCAATGAGCAGTTCTTC. It translates to CASSLGGIANEQFF.

The chain is built from TRBV11-2 and TRBJ2-7; D is unclear. Per the germline V gene, CDR1 is SGHAT and CDR2 is FQNNGV. V lost 3 bases, J lost 2 bases, and 11 bases lay in between. CDR3 size: 14 residues. The CDR3 here is CASSFLTGTYEQYF. The CDR3, as DNA: TGTGCCAGCAGCTTCCTGACGGGTACCTACGAGCAGTACTTC.

V is TRBV15 and J is TRBJ2-7; a weak D match, TRBD2 (6 bases). The germline V gene has CDR1 LNHNV and CDR2 YYDKDF (reference sequence). V was clipped by 0 bases and J by 6 bases, with 15 bases between them. The CDR3 is made up of 15 amino acids. The CDR3 nucleotides are TGTGCCACCAGCAGAGATCTCGGGGGTCCTGGCGAGCAGTACTTC. Its protein is CATSRDLGGPGEQYF.

The V call is TRBV6-5, the J call TRBJ1-1; TRBD1 matches at 7 bases. The CDR3 contains 15 residues. J lost 6 bases, V lost 0 bases, and 7 bases had no gene match. CDR1 and CDR2 from the germline V gene are MNHEY and SVGAGI. The DNA of the CDR3 is TGTGCCAGCAGTTACTCGAAACGAGGACAGGCTGAAGCTTTCTTT. It yields the protein CASSYSKRGQAEAFF.

The chain joins TRBV11-3 to TRBJ2-2; tentatively, D is TRBD1 (6 bases). Germline CDR1 is SGHNT and CDR2 is YENEEA. V gave up 1 base and J gave up 7 bases, with 10 bases separating them. This CDR3 region has 14 residues. The CDR3 is CASSLGGPDGELFF. The CDR3 DNA sequence: TGTGCCAGCAGCTTAGGGGGGCCGGACGGGGAGCTGTTTTTT.